The 32 T cell receptor beta chains in this list originate from one sample, sequenced in a study of T-cell memory formation after mild COVID-19. MiXCR was run by TCRdb on the 5' RACE reads, yielding one entry per CDR3 protein. The profile shows about 190,000 distinct CDR3 sequences, roughly 18% of them singletons. The sample was PBMCs or a T cell subset sorted from them (not recorded which). The receptors were sampled from an adult woman who had mild COVID-19 (a few samples of this study predate the infection). Cell type and time point are not known.

The CDR3 loop reads CASSVGLGHSYEQYF. Here the CDR3 DNA reads TGTGCCAGCAGCGTAGGACTAGGACACTCCTACGAGCAGTACTTC. This sequence joins TRBV9 and TRBJ2-7, with D possibly being TRBD2 (6 bases). The germline CDR1 and CDR2 sequences are SGDLS and YYNGEE. The CDR3 loop spans 15 amino acids. Trimming shortened V by 0 bases and J by 0 bases, and 10 bases separated the two germline ends.

This clonotype was seen more than once but under ten times. The chain has TRBV6-6 and TRBJ1-1, with D perhaps TRBD1 (5 bases). The CDR3 is 15 amino acids. Germline V gene sequence: CDR1 MNHNY, CDR2 SVGAGI (reference sequence). With 2 bases removed from V and 5 bases from J, the gap between germline ends came to 15 bases. The CDR3 DNA sequence: TGTGCCAGCAGTTACGGGGGACGCAAGGGAACTGAAGCTTTCTTT. Protein: CASSYGGRKGTEAFF.

This chain joins TRBV7-8 and TRBJ1-5; D is ambiguous. Germline V lookup: CDR1 SGHVS, CDR2 FQNEAQ. This CDR3 spans 13 amino acids. Trimming cost V 4 bases and J 11 bases, with 15 bases left between them. CDR3 region: CASSSTWGRAQHF. In DNA, the CDR3 is TGTGCCAGCAGCTCCACCTGGGGAAGAGCCCAGCATTTT.

The rearrangement joins TRBV12-3 or TRBV12-4 to TRBJ2-2; D remains ambiguous. This CDR3 contains 13 residues. V gave up 8 bases and J gave up 2 bases, with 9 bases separating them. CDR3 nucleotides: TGTGCCAGCGGCGAGCGAAACACCGGGGAGCTGTTTTTT. Translation: CASGERNTGELFF.

Many counts were recorded for this clonotype. The rearrangement links TRBV29-1 to TRBJ1-2; no reliable D call. The V end lost 3 bases, the J end lost 3 bases, and 17 bases lay between the germline ends. This CDR3 comprises 15 residues. Per germline, CDR1 SQVTM and CDR2 ANQGSEA. CDR3 protein: CSVDSSGVRDYGYTF. CDR3 sequence (DNA): TGCAGCGTTGATTCGAGCGGGGTTCGGGACTATGGCTACACCTTC. The variable domain in full, with the rest retrieved from reference TRBV29-1 and TRBJ1-2, is SAVISQKPSRDICQRGTSLTIQCQVDSQVTMMFWYRQQPGQSLTLIATANQGSEATYESGFVIDKFPISRPNLTFSTLTVSNMSPEDSSIYLCSVDSSGVRDYGYTFGSGTRLTVV.

With respect to this clonotype: A much larger clonotype is one base distant, so this may be a read error. This sequence joins TRBV4-1 and TRBJ2-1; a weak D match, TRBD2 (6 bases). Germline CDR1 and CDR2: MGHRA and YSYEKL. Trimming shortened V by 1 base and J by 2 bases, and 15 bases separated the two germline ends. The CDR3 is 17 residues long. CDR3 region: CASSQAGAGSTYNEQFF. The CDR3 region has the DNA TGCGCCAGCAGCCAAGCTGGGGCGGGAAGCACCTACAATGAGCAGTTCTTC.

This clonotype came up many times. CDR3 region: CSARAVPGQVRTDTQYF. The CDR3 DNA reads as TGCAGTGCTAGAGCAGTCCCGGGACAGGTTCGCACAGATACGCAGTATTTT. The rearrangement joins TRBV20-1 to TRBJ2-3, with 8 bases that match TRBD1. This CDR3 has 17 residues. V shed 1 base, J shed 1 base, and the junction held 10 bases outside the gene matches. Germline V gene lookup returns CDR1 DFQATT and CDR2 SNEGSKA (reference sequence).

Details on this clonotype: The junction departs from germline at one end; a sequencing error may be responsible. The chain combines TRBV7-2 with TRBJ2-3; D is unclear. The CDR3 contains 12 residues. Germline V gene data show CDR1 as SGHTA and CDR2 as FQGNSA. CDR3 nucleotide sequence: TGTGCCAGCAGCTTATTCTCAGATACGCGGTATTTT. It encodes CASSLFSDTRYF.

The chain is built from TRBV19 and TRBJ2-5; 7 bases map to TRBD2. The CDR3 is 14 amino acids. With V trimmed by 4 bases and J by 5 bases, 7 bases remained unmatched. Germline V CDR1 and CDR2: LNHDA, SQIVND (reference sequence). CDR3 sequence: CASSKSGTSETQYF. For the CDR3, the DNA is TGTGCCAGTAGTAAGAGCGGGACCTCGGAGACCCAGTACTTC.

The chain joins TRBV7-2 to TRBJ2-7; D is unresolved. Trimming took off 4 bases at V and 1 base at J, with 11 bases between the two ends. Germline loops: CDR1 SGHTA, CDR2 FQGNSA. The CDR3 covers 14 residues. The CDR3 nucleotides are TGTGCCAGCAGCTCCACTTACTCATCCTACGAGCAGTACTTC. The encoded protein is CASSSTYSSYEQYF.

This clonotype was detected a few times. V usage is TRBV20-1 and J usage is TRBJ2-2, with 8 bases identical to TRBD2. CDR3 size: 14 residues. Losses at the gene ends were 5 bases for V and 1 base for J; bases not matched to a gene: 3. Germline V lookup: CDR1 DFQATT, CDR2 SNEGSKA (reference sequence). The CDR3 DNA reads TGCAGTGCTCTTCTAGCGGGGAACACCGGGGAGCTGTTTTTT. Translated, it gives CSALLAGNTGELFF.

The chain is built from TRBV20-1 and TRBJ1-1; D possibly corresponds to TRBD1 (5 bases). The CDR3 is 14 residues long. Trimming removed 6 bases from V and 0 bases from J, with 14 bases in between. The germline CDR1 and CDR2 sequences are DFQATT and SNEGSKA (reference sequence). The CDR3 nucleotides are TGCAGTGCAACAGGAGGGGAAATGAACACTGAAGCTTTCTTT. It yields the protein CSATGGEMNTEAFF.

V gene TRBV4-2 combines with J gene TRBJ2-1; weak D call: TRBD2 (5 bases). Trimming removed 4 bases from V and 12 bases from J, with 22 bases in between. This CDR3 has 15 amino acids. Germline loops: CDR1 LGHNA, CDR2 YNFKEQ. CDR3: CASSPRLLEAYGQFF. CDR3 coding DNA: TGTGCCAGCAGCCCTCGACTATTAGAGGCATATGGGCAGTTCTTC.

The chain employs TRBV12-3 or TRBV12-4 and TRBJ1-4; D is unresolved. The CDR3 runs 12 residues. Trimming removed 2 bases at V and 11 bases at J, with 9 bases between. The CDR3 DNA is TGTGCCAGCAGTTTAAAGGGAGAGAAACTGTTTTTT. As protein: CASSLKGEKLFF.

J is TRBJ2-1 and V is TRBV24-1; D remains unclear. V was pared by 2 bases and J by 11 bases, with 15 bases between. Germline lookup yields CDR1 KGHDR and CDR2 SFDVKD. The length of the CDR3 is 14 residues. The CDR3 coding sequence is TGTGCCACCAGTGATTACCCTTCTAAACGGCAGCAGTTCTTC. Its protein is CATSDYPSKRQQFF.

The chain carries TRBV12-3 or TRBV12-4 and TRBJ2-1; D call uncertain. The CDR3 covers 14 residues. The ends were cut back, 1 base at V and 5 bases at J, with 9 bases in the middle. DNA of the CDR3: TGTGCCAGCAGTTTAGAACTACCGGACAATGAGCAGTTCTTC. Its translation: CASSLELPDNEQFF.

This clonotype came up a few times. The CDR3 is CASSAGTGRTDTQYF. The CDR3 bases are TGTGCCAGCAGCGCCGGGACAGGTCGCACAGATACGCAGTATTTT. The J gene is TRBJ2-3, the V gene TRBV6-4; 8 bases fit TRBD1. The germline CDR1 and CDR2 sequences are MRHNA and SNTAGT. Losses at the gene ends were 6 bases for V and 1 base for J; bases not matched to a gene: 6. The CDR3 runs to 15 residues.

This clonotype has more than one count but fewer than ten. This chain connects TRBV11-2 to TRBJ2-1; 9 bases are a match to TRBD2. V gave up 8 bases and J gave up 7 bases; unmatched junction bases: 9. The CDR3 loop spans 14 amino acids. Germline lookup yields CDR1 SGHAT and CDR2 FQNNGV. The CDR3 nucleotides are TGTGCCAGCTATAACCAGGCGGGGGGGAATGAGCAGTTCTTC. It encodes CASYNQAGGNEQFF.

The chain is built from TRBV20-1 and TRBJ2-3; D possibly matches TRBD1 or TRBD2 (5 bases each). The CDR3 is made up of 15 amino acids. V was pared by 4 bases and J by 1 base, with 15 bases between. The germline CDR1 and CDR2 sequences are DFQATT and SNEGSKA (reference sequence). The CDR3 is CSATPPGTRTDTQYF. CDR3 coding DNA: TGCAGTGCTACACCCCCTGGGACCCGCACAGATACGCAGTATTTT.

V gene TRBV13 combines with J gene TRBJ1-2; D not certain. The CDR3 contains 13 residues. Trimming removed 4 bases from V and 7 bases from J, with 13 bases in between. Germline V gene lookup returns CDR1 PRHDT and CDR2 FYEKMQ (reference sequence). The CDR3 bases are TGTGCCAGCAGCTCGACCGTCTCGGGTGGCTACACCTTC. Translating it yields CASSSTVSGGYTF.

This clonotype showed up just a few times. The J gene is TRBJ1-3, the V gene TRBV30; tentatively, D is TRBD1 (5 bases). The ends were cut back, 0 bases at V and 2 bases at J, with 11 bases in the middle. CDR3 length: 15 amino acids. From germline, CDR1 is GTSNPN and CDR2 SVGIG (reference sequence). The CDR3 sequence is CAWSVGGYTGNTIYF. In nucleotides, the CDR3 is TGTGCCTGGAGTGTCGGGGGTTACACTGGAAACACCATATATTTT.

J is TRBJ2-5 and V is TRBV11-3, with a weak D call TRBD1 (6 bases). CDR3 length: 14 amino acids. V gave up 4 bases and J gave up 3 bases, with 12 bases separating them. Germline loops: CDR1 SGHNT, CDR2 YENEEA. The CDR3 DNA is TGTGCCAGCAGCTCCTCCACAGGGAAAGAGACCCAGTACTTC. Translated: CASSSSTGKETQYF.

V is TRBV5-1 and J is TRBJ1-1; D remains ambiguous. CDR1 SGHRS and CDR2 YFSETQ come from the germline V gene. CDR3 length: 13 amino acids. V was shortened by 5 bases and J by 2 bases, with 10 bases between the two germline ends. CDR3: CASSEQTNTEAFF. CDR3 nucleotide sequence: TGCGCCAGCAGTGAGCAGACAAACACTGAAGCTTTCTTT.

The chain carries TRBV7-6 and TRBJ2-1; TRBD2 aligns across 8 bases. V lost 2 bases, J lost 2 bases, and 5 bases stayed unmatched. Germline V gene lookup returns CDR1 SGHVS and CDR2 FNYEAQ. The CDR3 is made up of 16 amino acids. CDR3 region: CASSLHPGGPYNEQFF. The CDR3 DNA follows: TGTGCCAGCAGCTTACATCCGGGGGGGCCCTACAATGAGCAGTTCTTC.

This clonotype was seen repeatedly, ten times or more. This chain connects TRBV5-1 to TRBJ2-5, with D unclear. This CDR3 has 14 amino acids. CDR1 and CDR2 (germline): SGHRS, YFSETQ. Trimming removed 0 bases from V and 4 bases from J, with 10 bases in between. The CDR3 protein is CASSLALGGETQYF. The CDR3 DNA sequence: TGCGCCAGCAGCTTGGCCCTGGGTGGAGAGACCCAGTACTTC.

V and J are TRBV7-2 and TRBJ2-7; 12 positions match TRBD2. The V gene's germline CDR1 is SGHTA and CDR2 FQGNSA. The CDR3 is 15 residues long. V was pared by 6 bases and J by 7 bases, with 10 bases of the junction left unmatched. The CDR3 loop is CASSPRTSGIGEQYF. CDR3 DNA: TGTGCCAGCAGTCCAAGGACTAGCGGGATTGGAGAGCAGTACTTC.

This clonotype was recorded many times. V usage is TRBV5-5 and J usage is TRBJ1-1; D may be TRBD1 (6 bases). Trimming removed 0 bases at V and 4 bases at J, with 10 bases between. The CDR3 totals 14 residues. Germline V gene sequence: CDR1 SGHKS, CDR2 YYEKEE (reference sequence). The CDR3: CASSLVFRGTEAFF. DNA for the CDR3: TGTGCCAGCAGCTTGGTATTCAGGGGCACTGAAGCTTTCTTT. Complete variable domain (other parts from reference TRBV5-5 and TRBJ1-1): DAGVTQSPTHLIKTRGQQVTLRCSPISGHKSVSWYQQVLGQGPQFIFQYYEKEERGRGNFPDRFSARQFPNYSSELNVNALLLGDSALYLCASSLVFRGTEAFFGQGTRLTVV.

This clonotype was found a few times. This chain connects TRBV5-1 to TRBJ2-1; 7 nucleotides align to TRBD1. The J segment lost 7 bases and the V segment lost 4 bases, leaving 11 bases of the junction unmatched. Germline V gene sequence: CDR1 SGHRS, CDR2 YFSETQ. The CDR3 is 15 amino acids. The CDR3 DNA reads TGCGCCAGCAGCCTTCGACAGGGTACGGGGAATGAGCAGTTCTTC. Protein product: CASSLRQGTGNEQFF.

This clonotype was seen many times. The chain has TRBV6-5 and TRBJ1-1; D remains unclear. The germline gives CDR1 MNHEY, CDR2 SVGAGI. V was trimmed by 0 bases and J by 5 bases, leaving 7 bases between them. The CDR3 covers 13 residues. CDR3 sequence: CASSYSGATEAFF. The CDR3, as DNA: TGTGCCAGCAGTTACTCGGGAGCTACTGAAGCTTTCTTT.

This rearrangement joins TRBV9 to TRBJ2-1; 7 nucleotides agree with TRBD2. From germline, CDR1 is SGDLS and CDR2 YYNGEE. The CDR3 contains 15 residues. V lost 0 bases and J lost 0; bases outside the gene matches: 0. In DNA form, the CDR3 reads TGTGCCAGCAGCGTAGGGACTAGCTCCTACAATGAGCAGTTCTTC. It encodes CASSVGTSSYNEQFF. The whole variable domain, filled in from reference TRBV9 and TRBJ2-1, reads DSGVTQTPKHLITATGQRVTLRCSPRSGDLSVYWYQQSLDQGLQFLIQYYNGEERAKGNILERFSAQQFPDLHSELNLSSLELGDSALYFCASSVGTSSYNEQFFGPGTRLTVL.

Worth noting for this clonotype: Sequence at one end of the junction differs from germline and may be a read error. The chain recombines TRBV15 with TRBJ2-2; no clear D gene. Per germline, CDR1 LNHNV and CDR2 YYDKDF (reference sequence). The length of the CDR3 is 14 residues. Here the CDR3 reads CATSRKTKSPELIF. CDR3 nucleotides: TGTGCCACCAGCAGAAAAACTAAGTCGCCGGAGCTGATTTTT. Full variable domain (missing parts from reference TRBV15 and TRBJ2-2): DAMVIQNPRYQVTQFGKPVTLSCSQTLNHNVMYWYQQKSSQAPKLLFHYYDKDFNNEADTPDNFQSRRPNTSFCFLDIRSPGLGDTAMYLCATSRKTKSPELIFGEGSRLTVL.

This clonotype was detected a few times. The gene calls are TRBV30 and TRBJ2-3, with TRBD2 matching over 7 bases. CDR3 length: 15 residues. From germline, CDR1 is GTSNPN and CDR2 SVGIG (reference sequence). With V trimmed by 4 bases and J by 0 bases, 7 bases remained unmatched. The DNA of the CDR3 is TGTGCCTGGAATCGGGGAGGGGCCAGCACAGATACGCAGTATTTT. This gives the protein CAWNRGGASTDTQYF.